The clone carrying this T cell receptor beta chain was counted only a few times. Its matching antigen is unknown. This record comes from a study of blood T cells in healthy people across ages. Study-level findings and limits: Per million T cells, the diversity of TCR beta decreased roughly linearly as age advanced.

Using a J-beta primer mix together with a sample-barcoded 5' primer, a second PCR was run for about 6 to 12 cycles. Each sample provided no less than 2.5 million CDR3-containing paired-end reads. TCRdb independently ran MiXCR on the 5' RACE reads; one entry per CDR3 protein. This table holds more than 500,000 distinct CDR3 sequences, roughly a quarter found once. The CDR3 loop spans 14 amino acids. Per the germline V gene, CDR1 is DFQATT and CDR2 is SNEGSKA (reference sequence). Between the trimmed V and J ends, which lost 3 bases and 8 bases, there was a span of 17 bases. This receptor was taken from a woman between 65 and 79 years old in good health. The sequencing sample was made of blood. The V call is TRBV20-1, the J call TRBJ2-1; D uncertain. This chain's CDR3 is CSASRLDSSYEQFF. CDR3 DNA: TGCAGTGCTAGCCGACTCGATTCGTCGTATGAGCAGTTCTTC.